Listed below are T cell receptor beta chains from one sample, sequenced in a study of T cell responses to AZD1222 COVID-19 vaccine. Assay: immunoSEQ multiplex PCR; the TCRdb copy retains only in-frame clones and omits some. The sample records roughly 180,000 clones, 92% being singletons. Here the sequenced sample was peripheral blood, taken 28 days after the second AZD1222 dose. The receptors come from an adult who received the AZD1222 COVID-19 vaccine. Both conserved end residues are part of each CDR3. D genes are given only for firm matches. Where a row states a size, it is once, few, many or the class of an expanded clone; other rows omit it.

d_call,j_call,clone_size,cdr3_length,v_call,cdr3_aa,cdr3_nt
.,TRBJ1-1,once,13,TRBV5-1,CASADGENTEAFF,TGCGCCAGCGCCGACGGGGAAAACACTGAAGCTTTCTTT
TRBD1,TRBJ1-2,.,13,TRBV18,CASSPQGAEGYTF,TGTGCCAGCTCACCACAGGGGGCAGAGGGCTACACCTTC
.,TRBJ1-2,.,12,TRBV20-1,CSASIQNYGYTF,TGCAGTGCTAGTATACAGAACTATGGCTACACCTTC
TRBD1,TRBJ1-3,.,14,TRBV7-8,CASGTGDSGNTIYF,TGTGCCAGTGGGACAGGCGACTCTGGAAACACCATATATTTT
TRBD1,TRBJ2-7,.,13,TRBV11-2,CASSQTGAVEQYF,TGTGCCAGCAGCCAAACAGGGGCGGTCGAGCAGTACTTC
.,TRBJ1-6,.,15,TRBV3-1/TRBV3-2,CASSQDAGPNSPLHF,TGTGCCAGCAGCCAAGATGCAGGGCCCAATTCACCCCTCCACTTT
.,TRBJ2-1,.,14,TRBV6-6,CASRSTDRHNEQFF,TGTGCCAGCAGATCAACCGATAGGCACAATGAGCAGTTCTTC
.,TRBJ2-3,.,12,TRBV12-3/TRBV12-4,CASTGSQGTQYF,TGTGCCAGCACCGGGTCACAGGGTACGCAGTATTTT
TRBD1,TRBJ2-1,.,15,TRBV5-1,CASSLDGQDYNEQFF,TGCGCCAGCAGCTTGGACGGACAGGACTACAATGAGCAGTTCTTC
TRBD1,TRBJ2-1,.,15,TRBV7-8,CASSPDRGAYNEQFF,TGTGCCAGCAGCCCGGACAGGGGCGCGTACAATGAGCAGTTCTTC
TRBD2,TRBJ2-2,.,17,TRBV11-3,CASSPGGLAGDTGELFF,TGTGCCAGCAGTCCAGGGGGACTAGCGGGAGACACCGGGGAGCTGTTTTTT
.,TRBJ2-3,.,14,TRBV19,CASRGDTSTDTQYF,TGTGCCAGTAGAGGGGACACTTCCACAGATACGCAGTATTTT
TRBD2,TRBJ2-4,.,17,TRBV7-9,CASSPRLAGAGKNIQYF,TGTGCCAGCAGCCCAAGACTAGCGGGAGCTGGCAAAAACATTCAGTACTTC
.,TRBJ2-3,.,15,TRBV15,CATSRGAASTDTQYF,TGTGCCACCAGCAGAGGAGCGGCTAGCACAGATACGCAGTATTTT
TRBD1,TRBJ1-6,.,15,TRBV6-5,CASSYSGTGKSPLHF,TGTGCCAGCAGTTACTCGGGGACAGGAAAATCACCCCTCCACTTT
.,TRBJ2-1,.,15,TRBV5-4,CASSRAQQAYNEQFF,TGTGCCAGCAGTCGGGCTCAACAGGCTTACAATGAGCAGTTCTTC
TRBD1,TRBJ1-3,once,16,TRBV9,CASSVDRQGSGDTIYF,TGTGCCAGCAGCGTAGACCGACAGGGATCGGGGGACACCATATATTTT
.,TRBJ1-2,once,15,TRBV6-5,CASSYTDSPGYGYTF,TGTGCCAGCAGTTACACGGACAGCCCCGGCTATGGCTACACCTTC
.,TRBJ1-3,.,15,TRBV7-3,CASSLAESSGNTIYF,TGTGCCAGCAGCTTAGCCGAAAGCTCTGGAAACACCATATATTTT
.,TRBJ1-4,.,16,TRBV7-2,CASSAALGEGNEKLFF,TGTGCCAGCAGCGCCGCCCTAGGAGAGGGTAATGAAAAACTGTTTTTT
.,TRBJ1-5,.,14,TRBV28,CASSLFRQNQPQHF,TGTGCCAGCAGTTTATTTAGGCAGAATCAGCCCCAGCATTTT
.,TRBJ1-2,.,12,TRBV4-1,CASSQNTDGYTF,TGCGCCAGCAGCCAAAACACTGATGGCTACACCTTC